The 25 T cell receptor beta chains given below trace back to one sample, sequenced in a study of cytomegalovirus exposure and HLA in healthy donors. TCRdb keeps only in-frame clones here, not all; method: immunoSEQ multiplex PCR. This sample has 78,000 or so clones; 85% to 95% occur once, and the top ten carry roughly 3%. The sample consisted of PBMCs. These receptors were collected from a woman younger than 30 in good health and CMV-seropositive.

The chain carries TRBV19 and TRBJ2-7; 12 bases line up with TRBD2. Germline assignment: CDR1 LNHDA and CDR2 SQIVND (reference sequence). V trimming: 4 bases; J trimming: 4 bases; junction bases outside the gene matches: 5. The CDR3 covers 15 residues. In DNA, the CDR3 is TGTGCCAGTAGTACGCCTAGCGGGGGGGCTTACGAGCAGTACTTC. Its translation is CASSTPSGGAYEQYF.

The table lists this clone with a count of one. This chain joins TRBV28 and TRBJ1-5, with TRBD1 matching 7 bases. The CDR3 runs to 15 residues. Germline V gene lookup returns CDR1 MDHEN and CDR2 SYDVKM. V lost 5 bases to trimming and J lost 9 bases; unmatched junction nucleotides: 13. CDR3 coding DNA: TGTGCCAGCAGTACATCCGGGACAGATTATCCGCCCCAGCATTTT. Amino acid sequence: CASSTSGTDYPPQHF.

V usage is TRBV7-9 and J usage is TRBJ2-3; TRBD1 aligns across 7 bases. CDR1 and CDR2 (germline): SEHNR, FQNEAQ (reference sequence). V dropped 4 bases and J dropped 2; count of bases not matched to a gene: 9. The CDR3 sequence is 16 residues long. As DNA, the CDR3 is TGTGCCAGCAGCTACAGGGGATCACGGAACACAGATACGCAGTATTTT. Translated: CASSYRGSRNTDTQYF. Full variable domain (outside the CDR3, taken from reference TRBV7-9 and TRBJ2-3): DTGVSQNPRHKITKRGQNVTFRCDPISEHNRLYWYRQTLGQGPEFLTYFQNEAQLEKSRLLSDRFSAERPKGSFSTLEIQRTEQGDSAMYLCASSYRGSRNTDTQYFGPGTRLTVL.

V usage is TRBV7-2 and J usage is TRBJ1-2; TRBD1 might be the D (6 bases). This CDR3 is built from 12 residues. CDR1 and CDR2 (germline): SGHTA, FQGNSA. CDR3 sequence reads: CGAGQGSRGYTF. CDR3 sequence (DNA): TGTGGGGCCGGGCAGGGGTCGAGAGGCTACACCTTC.

The gene calls are TRBV9 and TRBJ2-2, with 14 bases lining up with TRBD2. V lost 3 bases and J lost 3; bases outside the gene matches: 13. The CDR3 loop spans 20 amino acids. CDR1 SGDLS and CDR2 YYNGEE come from the germline V gene. Written as DNA, the CDR3 is TGTGCCAGCAGCGGACTGGGACTAGCGGGAGTGTTGCGGGACACCGGGGAGCTGTTTTTT. Translated: CASSGLGLAGVLRDTGELFF.

This chain links TRBV9 with TRBJ2-7, with 9 bases lining up with TRBD1. The germline V gene has CDR1 SGDLS and CDR2 YYNGEE. The CDR3 totals 16 residues. V dropped 0 bases and J dropped 2; count of bases not matched to a gene: 6. CDR3 coding DNA: TGTGCCAGCAGCGTAGATTTTGGGACAGGGACCTACGAGCAGTACTTC. This codes for CASSVDFGTGTYEQYF. The complete variable domain, with remaining parts taken from reference TRBV9 and TRBJ2-7, reads DSGVTQTPKHLITATGQRVTLRCSPRSGDLSVYWYQQSLDQGLQFLIQYYNGEERAKGNILERFSAQQFPDLHSELNLSSLELGDSALYFCASSVDFGTGTYEQYFGPGTRLTVT.

The V gene is TRBV12-5, the J gene TRBJ1-4; 7 bases are shared with TRBD1. The CDR3 has 16 amino acids. Germline CDR1 LGHNT, CDR2 FRNRAP. V gave up 5 bases and J gave up 7 bases; unmatched junction bases: 13. The DNA of the CDR3 is TGTGCTAGTGGTGGACAACGAACAGGGGTCTCTGAAAAACTGTTTTTT. Protein product: CASGGQRTGVSEKLFF.

V usage is TRBV19 and J usage is TRBJ1-2; TRBD1 is a possible D gene (6 bases). The V and J ends lost 3 bases and 7 bases respectively, with 15 bases between them. CDR1 and CDR2 (germline): LNHDA, SQIVND (reference sequence). The length of the CDR3 is 14 residues. The CDR3 loop is CASSISYQGFGYTF. The DNA for the CDR3 is TGTGCCAGTAGTATTTCTTATCAGGGGTTTGGCTACACCTTC.

The V and J genes are TRBV4-2 and TRBJ1-4, with D possibly matching TRBD1 (5 bases). V was shortened by 0 bases and J by 8 bases, with 16 bases between the two germline ends. Germline V lookup: CDR1 LGHNA, CDR2 YNFKEQ. This CDR3 spans 16 amino acids. The chain's CDR3 is CASSQDRSGVGEKLFF. In DNA, the CDR3 is TGTGCCAGCAGCCAAGATCGTTCGGGGGTTGGGGAAAAACTGTTTTTT.

The V and J genes are TRBV20-1 and TRBJ1-1; 8 bases fit TRBD1. The CDR3 runs 11 residues. The germline gives CDR1 DFQATT, CDR2 SNEGSKA (reference sequence). In DNA, the CDR3 is TGCAGAGGACAGGGAGGCACTGAAGCTTTCTTT. Protein: CRGQGGTEAFF.

The chain links TRBV14 to TRBJ2-7, with TRBD1 matching over 7 bases. The germline gives CDR1 SGHDN, CDR2 FVKESK. With V trimmed by 4 bases and J by 2 bases, 5 bases remained unmatched. CDR3 length: 14 amino acids. The CDR3 reads CASSRPDRAYEQYF. CDR3 coding DNA: TGTGCCAGCAGCCGGCCAGACAGGGCCTACGAGCAGTACTTC.

The chain uses TRBV4-1 and TRBJ2-1; 7 positions match TRBD2. Trimming took 0 bases from V and 9 from J; bases not matched to a gene: 8. Germline CDR1 and CDR2: MGHRA and YSYEKL. The CDR3 contains 15 residues. CDR3 DNA sequence: TGCGCCAGCAGCCAAGATATAACGGGGGGATCTGAGCAGTTCTTC. Translation: CASSQDITGGSEQFF.

This chain connects TRBV7-9 to TRBJ2-1; TRBD2 might be the D (6 bases). CDR1 and CDR2 from the germline V gene are SEHNR and FQNEAQ (reference sequence). Trimming removed 0 bases from V and 5 bases from J, with 14 bases in between. This CDR3 contains 16 residues. The CDR3 reads CASSLALGLQDNEQFF. CDR3 bases: TGTGCCAGCAGCTTAGCGCTGGGACTCCAAGACAATGAGCAGTTCTTC.

The J gene is TRBJ2-7, the V gene TRBV14; TRBD2 matches 7 bases. V shed 4 bases, J shed 7 bases, and the junction held 4 bases outside the gene matches. The CDR3 covers 12 residues. Germline V gene lookup returns CDR1 SGHDN and CDR2 FVKESK. Written as DNA, the CDR3 is TGTGCCAGCAGCCCGCGGGGGATTGAGCAGTACTTC. Protein product: CASSPRGIEQYF.

The genes are TRBV7-9 and TRBJ2-1; D possibly corresponds to TRBD2 (6 bases). The V and J ends lost 1 base and 5 bases respectively, with 15 bases between them. Germline lookup yields CDR1 SEHNR and CDR2 FQNEAQ (reference sequence). The CDR3 has 16 amino acids. The CDR3 nucleotides read TGTGCCAGCAGCTTAGTTGGTGCGGGACCAAACAATGAGCAGTTCTTC. Translated: CASSLVGAGPNNEQFF.

By proportion, this clone is medium-sized. The J gene is TRBJ1-2, the V gene TRBV5-7; D gene unclear. TRBV5-7 is given ORF status, its function remaining uncertain. Trimming removed 0 bases at V and 8 bases at J, with 8 bases between. The CDR3 length is 12 residues. CDR3 region: CASSLAPEGYTF. The CDR3 nucleotides are TGTGCCAGCAGCTTGGCCCCTGAGGGCTACACCTTC.

The V gene is TRBV4-2, the J gene TRBJ1-2; D remains ambiguous. Trimming pared 4 bases from V and 1 base from J, leaving 10 bases between. CDR1 and CDR2 from the germline V gene are LGHNA and YNFKEQ. The CDR3 totals 14 residues. The CDR3 DNA is TGTGCCAGCAGCCCTTCTGAGGTTAACTATGGCTACACCTTC. Protein sequence: CASSPSEVNYGYTF.

The chain employs TRBV4-1 and TRBJ2-4; D not resolved. The ends were cut back, 0 bases at V and 6 bases at J, with 12 bases in the middle. Germline lookup yields CDR1 MGHRA and CDR2 YSYEKL. CDR3 length equals 15 residues. CDR3 DNA sequence: TGCGCCAGCAGCCAAGAGCGTTACGGTGGAAACATTCAGTACTTC. It translates to CASSQERYGGNIQYF.

This chain joins TRBV25-1 and TRBJ2-1; no clear D. With 2 bases removed from V and 8 bases from J, the gap between germline ends came to 10 bases. CDR3 length: 13 amino acids. In germline, CDR1 is MGHDK, CDR2 SYGVNS. The CDR3 region is CASSEPSVYEQFF. The CDR3 DNA is TGTGCCAGCAGTGAACCCTCGGTTTATGAGCAGTTCTTC. The full variable domain, its missing parts supplied by reference TRBV25-1 and TRBJ2-1, is EADIYQTPRYLVIGTGKKITLECSQTMGHDKMYWYQQDPGMELHLIHYSYGVNSTEKGDLSSESTVSRIRTEHFPLTLESARPSHTSQYLCASSEPSVYEQFFGPGTRLTVL.

V and J are TRBV7-2 and TRBJ1-3, with TRBD1 matching over 7 bases. V lost 5 bases, J lost 2 bases, and 9 bases stayed unmatched. The CDR3 sequence is 16 residues long. The germline V gene encodes CDR1 SGHTA and CDR2 FQGNSA. This chain's CDR3 is CASSEATTGAGNTIYF. Written as DNA, the CDR3 is TGTGCCAGCAGCGAAGCAACCACAGGGGCTGGAAACACCATATATTTT.

The gene calls are TRBV11-3 and TRBJ2-3, with D maybe TRBD1 (6 bases). Looked up from germline, CDR1 is SGHNT and CDR2 is YENEEA. The CDR3 extends over 15 amino acids. V was trimmed by 2 bases and J by 5 bases, leaving 14 bases between them. CDR3 in amino acids: CASSLRARGGDTQYF. The CDR3 bases are TGTGCCAGCAGCTTAAGGGCGCGAGGGGGAGATACGCAGTATTTT.

The chain links TRBV19 to TRBJ1-1; 7 bases map to TRBD1. V trimming: 1 base; J trimming: 1 base; junction bases outside the gene matches: 6. The CDR3 is 16 amino acids. Germline V gene data show CDR1 as LNHDA and CDR2 as SQIVND (reference sequence). Written as DNA, the CDR3 is TGTGCCAGTAGTATAGTAACAGGGGCCAAGAACACTGAAGCTTTCTTT. It yields the protein CASSIVTGAKNTEAFF. Variable domain in full (rest from reference TRBV19 and TRBJ1-1): DGGITQSPKYLFRKEGQNVTLSCEQNLNHDAMYWYRQDPGQGLRLIYYSQIVNDFQKGDIAEGYSVSREKKESFPLTVTSAQKNPTAFYLCASSIVTGAKNTEAFFGQGTRLTVV.

The J gene is TRBJ2-2, the V gene TRBV29-1; a weak D match, TRBD2 (6 bases). Trimming stripped 7 bases from V and 5 bases from J, with 20 bases between. The germline gives CDR1 SQVTM, CDR2 ANQGSEA. CDR3 length: 15 amino acids. CDR3 DNA: TGCAGCGCTCTCACTGGGCGGGGTAGGACCGGGGAGCTGTTTTTT. Its translation: CSALTGRGRTGELFF.

This clone came up once. V gene TRBV7-9 combines with J gene TRBJ2-1; 10 bases fit TRBD2. Germline CDR1 and CDR2: SEHNR and FQNEAQ (reference sequence). This CDR3 spans 15 amino acids. The V and J ends lost 0 bases and 10 bases, in that order; junction bases with no gene match: 6. This CDR3 reads CASSLASGGAREQFF. The CDR3 nucleotides are TGTGCCAGCAGCTTAGCCAGCGGGGGGGCCAGGGAGCAGTTCTTC.

The chain links TRBV19 to TRBJ1-5, with 9 bases fitting TRBD1. CDR3 length: 17 residues. V shed 3 bases, J shed 4 bases, and the junction held 10 bases outside the gene matches. In germline, CDR1 is LNHDA, CDR2 SQIVND (reference sequence). The DNA for the CDR3 is TGTGCCAGTAGTATTCGCTTAGCGGGGACAGGGAATCAGCCCCAGCATTTT. This gives the protein CASSIRLAGTGNQPQHF.